A selection of T cell receptor beta chains follows, all from one sample in a study of regulatory T cells in long-lasting Graves disease. TCRdb itself ran the multiplex PCR reads through MiXCR, one entry per CDR3 protein. The data hold 680,000 or so distinct CDR3 sequences, with less than 20% observed a single time. The same specimen was also included in a second study, on T cells in Graves' hyperthyroidism and ophthalmopathy.

This material consisted of peripheral blood mononuclear cells (PBMCs), taken at new diagnosis, from a patient treated with antithyroid drugs. All receptors derive from a woman under 40 with Graves disease. Both conserved end residues are part of each CDR3. A D gene is named only where the DNA matches it firmly. Clone size is not always given. Where it is, it says once, few, many or a class for expanded clones.

many,14,TRBJ2-2,TRBV3-1,.,CASTPRTATGELFF,TGTGCCAGCACCCCCCGGACAGCGACCGGGGAGCTGTTTTTT
many,13,TRBJ1-1,TRBV6-1,TRBD1,CASTTTGGVEAFF,TGTGCCAGCACCACGACAGGGGGTGTTGAAGCTTTCTTT
many,14,TRBJ2-7,TRBV7-9,.,CASSLAGQGYEQYF,TGTGCCAGCAGCTTAGCGGGACAAGGCTACGAGCAGTACTTC
.,15,TRBJ2-1,TRBV7-3,.,CASSLTVTGVNEQFF,TGTGCCAGCAGCTTAACTGTAACGGGAGTTAATGAGCAGTTCTTC
many,12,TRBJ2-5,TRBV2,.,CARQELAETQYF,TGTGCCAGACAAGAGTTAGCGGAGACCCAGTACTTC
many,15,TRBJ2-1,TRBV11-2,.,CASSLGSPGNNEQFF,TGTGCCAGCAGCTTAGGTAGCCCGGGGAACAATGAGCAGTTCTTC
many,14,TRBJ1-4,TRBV6-1,.,CASSAGGIKEKLFF,TGTGCCAGCAGCGCGGGAGGTATTAAAGAAAAACTGTTTTTT
many,14,TRBJ2-1,TRBV11-2,.,CASSLDVSGNEQFF,TGTGCCAGCAGCTTAGATGTTTCGGGCAATGAGCAGTTCTTC
many,15,TRBJ2-1,TRBV12-3/TRBV12-4,.,CASSGDLSSYNEQFF,TGTGCCAGCAGCGGGGACCTAAGCTCCTACAATGAGCAGTTCTTC
many,14,TRBJ1-6,TRBV6-1,TRBD1,CASSRGGLDSPLHF,TGTGCCAGCAGCAGGGGGGGTCTGGATTCACCCCTCCACTTT
.,17,TRBJ2-2,TRBV7-7,.,CASGKTKDSPFTGELFF,TGTGCTAGCGGAAAAACTAAGGACAGCCCATTTACCGGGGAGCTGTTTTTT
few,16,TRBJ2-3,TRBV6-1,TRBD2,CASSDGAGVWKDTQYF,TGTGCCAGCAGTGATGGGGCGGGAGTTTGGAAAGATACGCAGTATTTT
.,13,TRBJ2-1,TRBV6-2/TRBV6-3,.,CASSVFYGDEQFF,TGTGCCAGCAGTGTATTTTATGGCGATGAGCAGTTCTTC
.,16,TRBJ2-1,TRBV4-1,.,CASSRTLGAKTYEQFF,TGCGCCAGCAGCCGTACTTTGGGCGCCAAGACATATGAGCAATTCTTC
.,14,TRBJ2-1,TRBV4-2,.,CASSQGGPDKEQFF,TGTGCCAGCAGCCAAGGAGGGCCCGACAAGGAGCAGTTCTTC
few,12,TRBJ1-1,TRBV6-1,TRBD1,CASSAEGQGAFF,TGTGCCAGCAGTGCGGAGGGACAGGGAGCTTTCTTT
many,14,TRBJ2-7,TRBV6-1,TRBD2,CASRPGGSSHEQYF,TGTGCCAGCAGGCCAGGCGGGAGTTCGCACGAGCAGTACTTC